The clone carrying this T cell receptor (beta chain) was observed a handful of times. Its target is unknown. Combining a sample-barcoded 5' primer with a J-beta primer mix, a second PCR ran for about 6 to 12 cycles. Tagging of each cDNA molecule was performed by a template-switch adaptor with 12 random nucleotides. TCRdb processed the 5' RACE reads anew with MiXCR; each CDR3 protein has one entry. The table has about 570,000 distinct CDR3 sequences, approximately 27% seen once. This sample is drawn from a study of blood T cells in healthy people across ages. Study-wide results and caveats: Age advanced and TCR beta diversity per million T cells fell, roughly linearly. Long-lived and aged donors differed, with more naive CD4+ cells and higher diversity in the long-lived.

This TCR derives from a woman in her seventies in good health. Sequencing was done on a sample of blood.

The CDR3 nucleotides are TGTGCCAGCAGTACTCGACAGGGGGCGTTTTATGAGCAGTTCTTC. Protein sequence: CASSTRQGAFYEQFF. The chain uses TRBV6-2 or TRBV6-3 and TRBJ2-1, with TRBD1 identical over 10 bases. The CDR3 sequence is 15 residues long. Germline V gives CDR1 MNHEY, CDR2 SVGEGT. The V gene end was trimmed by 5 bases and the J gene end by 8 bases; junction bases not matched to a gene: 9.